Below, one T cell receptor (beta chain) is given with its context. Its antigen is unidentified. The data were taken from a study of monozygotic twins with inflammatory bowel disease. Study-level findings and limits: Healthy co-twins showed greater TCRbeta diversity (inverse Simpson) than IBD patients.

Donors gave 2.5 ml of blood apiece. Germline V lookup: CDR1 MNHEY, CDR2 SVGAGI. The CDR3 has 16 amino acids. Molecular identifiers with 6-nucleotide sample barcodes were added during cDNA synthesis via template switching. TCRdb reprocessed the 5' RACE reads, with one entry per CDR3 protein and no DNA. The ten most abundant clones cover around 2.4% of a sample with about 450,000 distinct CDR3 sequences. The receptor was isolated from a human donor with ulcerative colitis or Crohn's disease, or a healthy co-twin of an affected twin (not recorded which). This chain links TRBV6-5 with TRBJ2-1; without DNA, the TCRdb call of TRBD1 cannot be checked. The sequenced sample consisted of blood. The chain's CDR3 is CASSYSSGQGIDEQFF.